A single sample gave rise to the 6 T cell receptor beta chains below, sequenced in a study of T cell changes during pregnancy in multiple sclerosis. TCRdb's copy holds only in-frame clones and misses some; the assay was immunoSEQ multiplex PCR. The table shows some 39,000 clones, with under 95% occurring only once. The sequencing here drew on CD4+ T cells from peripheral blood mononuclear cells, taken in the second trimester of pregnancy. These receptor sequences come from a female donor in good health, enrolled as a control in a pregnancy study.

This clone has only one observation. The rearrangement uses TRBV14 and TRBJ1-5; 8 nucleotides match TRBD1. This CDR3 has 15 amino acids. V lost 1 base, J lost 1 base, and 0 bases stayed unmatched. Germline assignment: CDR1 SGHDN and CDR2 FVKESK. The CDR3 sequence is CASSQGQGSNQPQHF. In DNA form, the CDR3 reads TGTGCCAGCAGCCAAGGACAGGGGAGCAATCAGCCCCAGCATTTT. Supplemented by reference TRBV14 and TRBJ1-5, the full variable domain reads EAGVTQFPSHSVIEKGQTVTLRCDPISGHDNLYWYRRVMGKEIKFLLHFVKESKQDESGMPNNRFLAERTGGTYSTLKVQPAELEDSGVYFCASSQGQGSNQPQHFGDGTRLSIL.

J is TRBJ1-1 and V is TRBV7-2; 8 bases match TRBD1. The trim removed 5 bases at V and 4 bases at J, leaving 6 bases unmatched. This CDR3 comprises 14 residues. Germline V CDR1 and CDR2: SGHTA, FQGNSA. For the CDR3, the DNA is TGTGCCAGCAGCCGCGGACAGGGAACCACTGAAGCTTTCTTT. As protein: CASSRGQGTTEAFF.

The chain couples TRBV7-3 to TRBJ1-6; D is perhaps TRBD1 (5 bases). This CDR3 comprises 14 residues. Trimming shortened V by 2 bases and J by 5 bases, and 7 bases separated the two germline ends. Germline assignment: CDR1 SGHTA and CDR2 FQGTGA. CDR3 nucleotide sequence: TGTGCCAGCAGCTTACACAGGAATAATTCACCCCTCCACTTT. Amino acids: CASSLHRNNSPLHF.

The chain uses TRBV11-2 and TRBJ2-7; TRBD1 aligns across 8 bases. This CDR3 region has 14 residues. V lost 5 bases and J lost 5; bases outside the gene matches: 8. Germline V lookup: CDR1 SGHAT, CDR2 FQNNGV. The CDR3 region is CASSQRTGINEQYF. The DNA for the CDR3 is TGTGCCAGCAGCCAAAGGACAGGGATTAACGAGCAGTACTTC.

The J gene is TRBJ2-1, the V gene TRBV9; 8 bases agree with TRBD1. V trimming: 4 bases; J trimming: 3 bases; junction bases outside the gene matches: 6. Germline assignment: CDR1 SGDLS and CDR2 YYNGEE. The CDR3 spans 15 residues. DNA of the CDR3: TGTGCCAGCAGCAAAGGACAGGGAGGCTACAATGAGCAGTTCTTC. Translation gives CASSKGQGGYNEQFF.

This clone was observed a single time. The V gene is TRBV18, the J gene TRBJ2-7, with no clear D. Per germline, CDR1 KGHSH and CDR2 LQKENI. V dropped 3 bases and J dropped 4 bases, with 7 bases sitting between them. The CDR3 totals 12 residues. This CDR3 reads CASSPGLYEQYF. The CDR3 DNA reads TGTGCCAGCTCACCTGGTCTATACGAGCAGTACTTC.